This T cell receptor (beta chain) was recovered during a study of T cell clonotyping in hematopoietic cell transplantation. Sequencing used immunoSEQ multiplex PCR; TCRdb keeps in-frame clones, though not all of them. The sample includes approximately 5,800 clones, about four fifths of them seen just once. Germline assignment: CDR1 SGDLS and CDR2 YYNGEE. Trimming cost V 0 bases and J 3 bases, with 7 bases left between them. The CDR3 sequence is 14 residues long. Here the sequenced sample was peripheral blood mononuclear cells, taken 30 days after allogeneic stem cell transplant. V gene TRBV9 combines with J gene TRBJ1-5, with no clear D. The sequence was collected from a male patient aged 55 to 70 who had an allogeneic stem cell transplant from an unrelated donor, so the T cells may come from the graft donor. Some clones in this sample may be carry-over from other donors' samples. CDR3: CASSVAGNNQPQHF. The CDR3 nucleotides are TGTGCCAGCAGCGTAGCCGGCAACAATCAGCCCCAGCATTTT.